These 23 T cell receptor beta chains originate from one sample sequenced in a study of T cell repertoires in urothelial bladder cancer. Sequencing used immunoSEQ multiplex PCR; TCRdb keeps in-frame clones, though not all of them. The table has about 13,000 clones, about 70% seen once. Material: tumor-infiltrating cells from bladder cancer. These receptors originate from a human donor with urothelial carcinoma.

This clone turned up a few times. The chain joins TRBV11-1 to TRBJ2-7; the match to TRBD1 covers 9 bases. This CDR3 is built from 15 residues. The germline CDR1 and CDR2 sequences are SGHAT and FQDESV (reference sequence). V was pared by 4 bases and J by 3 bases, with 7 bases of the junction left unmatched. In nucleotides, the CDR3 is TGTGCCAGCAGCTACTCCGGGACAGGGTACTACGAGCAGTACTTC. It translates to CASSYSGTGYYEQYF.

V gene TRBV4-2 combines with J gene TRBJ1-5; D gene unclear. Germline CDR1 reads LGHNA; CDR2 reads YNFKEQ. The CDR3 is 14 amino acids. Trimming pared 1 base from V and 6 bases from J, leaving 10 bases between. The CDR3 sequence: CASSQGWEGQPQHF. For the CDR3, the DNA is TGTGCCAGCAGCCAAGGGTGGGAAGGTCAGCCCCAGCATTTT.

The J gene is TRBJ2-1, the V gene TRBV2, with TRBD1 as a possible D gene (6 bases). The ends were cut back, 11 bases at V and 5 bases at J, with 16 bases in the middle. The germline CDR1 and CDR2 sequences are SNHLY and FYNNEI. The CDR3 runs to 13 residues. The CDR3 is CAGGRDNHNEQFF. The CDR3 DNA follows: TGTGCCGGGGGAAGGGACAACCACAATGAGCAGTTCTTC.

The chain has TRBV5-1 and TRBJ2-5; tentative D call: TRBD2 (6 bases). The germline V gene encodes CDR1 SGHRS and CDR2 YFSETQ. This CDR3 is built from 16 residues. Trimming shortened V by 5 bases and J by 3 bases, and 20 bases separated the two germline ends. For the CDR3, the DNA is TGCGCCAGCAGACCGATGCCTGGGACTTTAAAAGAGACCCAGTACTTC. Translation: CASRPMPGTLKETQYF.

This clone occurred a few times. The J gene is TRBJ2-5, the V gene TRBV7-6; 10 bases align to TRBD2. Germline CDR1 and CDR2: SGHVS and FNYEAQ. The CDR3 sequence is 16 residues long. Losses at the gene ends were 5 bases for V and 1 base for J; bases not matched to a gene: 7. The CDR3 nucleotides read TGTGCCAGCAGCCCTTTAGCGGGGGGAATCCAAGAGACCCAGTACTTC. Translated: CASSPLAGGIQETQYF.

This clone has a single count. The CDR3 spells CASSERERTPQNGYTF. The CDR3 DNA reads as TGTGCCAGCAGTGAAAGGGAGAGGACCCCTCAAAATGGCTACACCTTC. The V gene is TRBV2, the J gene TRBJ1-2; D not resolved. Looked up from germline, CDR1 is SNHLY and CDR2 is FYNNEI. The germline V and J ends were trimmed by 2 bases and 6 bases, with 19 bases remaining between them. The CDR3 has 16 residues.

The chain employs TRBV6-1 and TRBJ2-1; TRBD2 aligns across 10 bases. CDR3 size: 14 residues. Germline CDR1 and CDR2: MNHNS and SASEGT. V gave up 7 bases and J gave up 6 bases; unmatched junction bases: 6. The CDR3 spells CASKRTSGRNEQFF. CDR3 sequence (DNA): TGTGCCAGCAAACGGACTAGCGGCCGCAATGAGCAGTTCTTC.

CDR3 sequence: CASSLGGGDEQFF. The CDR3 region has the DNA TGTGCCAGCAGCTTAGGGGGGGGAGATGAGCAGTTCTTC. The chain uses TRBV7-7 and TRBJ2-1; 7 nucleotides agree with TRBD2. The CDR3 is 13 amino acids. In germline, CDR1 is SSHAT, CDR2 FNYEAQ (reference sequence). With V trimmed by 1 base and J by 8 bases, 2 bases remained unmatched.

The chain employs TRBV6-6 and TRBJ2-3; 8 bases match TRBD2. Looked up from germline, CDR1 is MNHNY and CDR2 is SVGAGI (reference sequence). CDR3 length: 15 residues. The J segment lost 4 bases and the V segment lost 4 bases, leaving 7 bases of the junction unmatched. The CDR3 loop reads CASSLTGGQADTQYF. The CDR3 nucleotides are TGTGCCAGCAGTTTAACGGGGGGGCAGGCAGATACGCAGTATTTT.

The chain links TRBV2 to TRBJ1-1, with no clear D. The CDR3 runs 13 residues. CDR1 SNHLY and CDR2 FYNNEI come from the germline V gene. Trimming pared 3 bases from V and 5 bases from J, leaving 10 bases between. The CDR3 sequence is CASSEEVGTEAFF. In DNA form, the CDR3 reads TGTGCCAGCAGTGAGGAGGTCGGGACTGAAGCTTTCTTT.

The V gene is TRBV11-2, the J gene TRBJ2-3; D ambiguous. The germline gives CDR1 SGHAT, CDR2 FQNNGV. The CDR3 covers 13 residues. V lost 2 bases, J lost 9 bases, and 12 bases lay in between. The CDR3 coding sequence is TGTGCCAGCAGCTTAACGGCCCAAAGCACGCAGTATTTT. The encoded protein is CASSLTAQSTQYF. The whole variable domain, remainder taken from reference TRBV11-2 and TRBJ2-3, is EAGVAQSPRYKIIEKRQSVAFWCNPISGHATLYWYQQILGQGPKLLIQFQNNGVVDDSQLPKDRFSAERLKGVDSTLKIQPAKLEDSAVYLCASSLTAQSTQYFGPGTRLTVL.

This clone was seen a few times. The gene calls are TRBV30 and TRBJ1-4; 8 bases align to TRBD1. Germline loops: CDR1 GTSNPN, CDR2 SVGIG (reference sequence). CDR3 length: 15 amino acids. V lost 5 bases, J lost 2 bases, and 7 bases stayed unmatched. The CDR3 DNA sequence: TGTGCCTGGGGACAGGGTGGGGAGACTAATGAAAAACTGTTTTTT. Translating it yields CAWGQGGETNEKLFF.

This rearrangement joins TRBV7-3 to TRBJ2-2; 8 nucleotides agree with TRBD2. Germline trimming cut 5 bases from V and 2 bases from J; bases unmatched to any gene: 7. This CDR3 spans 16 amino acids. In germline, CDR1 is SGHTA, CDR2 FQGTGA. CDR3 loop: CASSPRGGLNTGELFF. CDR3 bases: TGTGCCAGCAGCCCACGGGGGGGCCTAAACACCGGGGAGCTGTTTTTT.

V gene TRBV4-1 combines with J gene TRBJ1-5; weak D call: TRBD1 (6 bases). This CDR3 has 16 residues. Germline V gene sequence: CDR1 MGHRA, CDR2 YSYEKL. Trimming stripped 0 bases from V and 4 bases from J, with 13 bases between. The CDR3 protein is CASSQDPGGRNQPQHF. For the CDR3, the DNA is TGCGCCAGCAGCCAAGATCCGGGGGGCAGGAATCAGCCCCAGCATTTT.

J is TRBJ1-1 and V is TRBV4-2; D perhaps matches TRBD1 (5 bases). The germline V and J ends were trimmed by 1 base and 7 bases, with 13 bases remaining between them. The CDR3 has 14 residues. Germline V gene lookup returns CDR1 LGHNA and CDR2 YNFKEQ. The CDR3 sequence is CASSQGGQSYEAFF. For the CDR3, the DNA is TGTGCCAGCAGCCAAGGGGGCCAGAGCTATGAAGCTTTCTTT.

This clone was counted between two and nine times. The chain uses TRBV18 and TRBJ1-2; D unresolved. V lost 0 bases, J lost 7 bases, and 6 bases lay in between. Germline values: CDR1 KGHSH, CDR2 LQKENI. This CDR3 has 12 residues. The CDR3 coding sequence is TGTGCCAGCTCACCACCGAAGGGTGGCTACACCTTC. Its protein is CASSPPKGGYTF.

CDR3 DNA: TGTGCCAGCAGTCAATCTCCAGCTAACACCGGGGAGCTGTTTTTT. It encodes CASSQSPANTGELFF. The rearrangement joins TRBV7-3 to TRBJ2-2, with no clear D. CDR3 length: 15 amino acids. V was pared by 6 bases and J by 2 bases, with 13 bases between. Germline V gene sequence: CDR1 SGHTA, CDR2 FQGTGA.

This clone was counted once. The genes are TRBV4-2 and TRBJ1-1; the D is unclear. V gave up 4 bases and J gave up 5 bases, with 8 bases separating them. Germline V CDR1 and CDR2: LGHNA, YNFKEQ. The CDR3 totals 12 residues. The CDR3 is CASSPQSTEAFF. In nucleotides, the CDR3 is TGTGCCAGCAGCCCCCAGTCTACTGAAGCTTTCTTT.

The table lists this clone with a few counts. The rearrangement joins TRBV18 to TRBJ1-2, with D possibly matching TRBD1 (6 bases). Germline CDR1 reads KGHSH; CDR2 reads LQKENI. This CDR3 has 13 residues. The germline V and J ends were trimmed by 3 bases and 6 bases, with 11 bases remaining between them. In DNA form, the CDR3 reads TGTGCCAGCTCACCCCAGGGGTTGGATGGCTACACCTTC. Its protein product is CASSPQGLDGYTF.

This chain's CDR3 is CASNGGGNQPQHF. The CDR3 region has the DNA TGTGCCAGCAACGGGGGTGGCAATCAGCCCCAGCATTTT. The J gene is TRBJ1-5, the V gene TRBV2, with D tentatively TRBD1 (5 bases). Per germline, CDR1 SNHLY and CDR2 FYNNEI. V was shortened by 7 bases and J by 2 bases, with 9 bases between the two germline ends. CDR3 length: 13 residues.

This clone was detected only a few times. This chain uses TRBV7-9 with TRBJ2-5; 11 positions agree with TRBD2. Germline values: CDR1 SEHNR, CDR2 FQNEAQ (reference sequence). The CDR3 is made up of 15 amino acids. J gave up 2 bases and V 5 bases, and 4 bases lay outside the gene matches. The CDR3 spells CASSPGTSGQETQYF. Here the CDR3 DNA reads TGTGCCAGCAGCCCGGGGACTAGCGGTCAAGAGACCCAGTACTTC.

This chain's CDR3 is CASPGLPGGGRETQYF. The CDR3 DNA is TGTGCCAGCCCAGGCTTGCCGGGGGGCGGGAGAGAGACCCAGTACTTC. This chain connects TRBV2 to TRBJ2-5; D is possibly TRBD2 (7 bases). The CDR3 loop spans 16 amino acids. V lost 8 bases and J 4 bases, leaving 23 bases between the germline ends. Looked up from germline, CDR1 is SNHLY and CDR2 is FYNNEI.

This clone was detected only once. This rearrangement joins TRBV5-1 to TRBJ2-1, with TRBD1 matching over 10 bases. The junction had 3 bases not matched to a gene; V was cut back by 0 bases and J by 6 bases. In germline, CDR1 is SGHRS, CDR2 YFSETQ. The CDR3 length is 15 residues. The CDR3 here is CASSLVGQGVNEQFF. Written as DNA, the CDR3 is TGCGCCAGCAGCTTGGTAGGACAGGGGGTCAATGAGCAGTTCTTC.